This T cell receptor beta chain was documented in a study of T cells after posttransplantation cyclophosphamide. Broader study findings: Later blood repertoires were often dominated by clones from the donor CD8+ memory compartment. After PTCy, TRB diversity resembled that of CNI/methotrexate controls.

Sequencing used immunoSEQ multiplex PCR; TCRdb keeps in-frame clones, though not all of them. The table records around 18,000 clones, roughly 85% of them present only once. Turning to this clone: Its target is unknown.

CDR1 SGDLS and CDR2 YYNGEE come from the germline V gene. Trimming cost V 3 bases and J 3 bases; bases outside gene matches: 1. The CDR3 contains 14 residues. The TCR sequence derives from a man in his thirties or forties in good health and a related stem cell transplant donor. Sequencing was carried out using memory CD4+ T cells sorted from blood. V and J are TRBV9 and TRBJ1-1, with 11 bases lining up with TRBD1. CDR3 in amino acids: CASSGTGGYTEAFF. CDR3 DNA: TGTGCCAGCAGCGGGACAGGGGGCTACACTGAAGCTTTCTTT. Based on the CDR3 plus reference TRBV9 and TRBJ1-1, the full variable domain is DSGVTQTPKHLITATGQRVTLRCSPRSGDLSVYWYQQSLDQGLQFLIQYYNGEERAKGNILERFSAQQFPDLHSELNLSSLELGDSALYFCASSGTGGYTEAFFGQGTRLTVV.